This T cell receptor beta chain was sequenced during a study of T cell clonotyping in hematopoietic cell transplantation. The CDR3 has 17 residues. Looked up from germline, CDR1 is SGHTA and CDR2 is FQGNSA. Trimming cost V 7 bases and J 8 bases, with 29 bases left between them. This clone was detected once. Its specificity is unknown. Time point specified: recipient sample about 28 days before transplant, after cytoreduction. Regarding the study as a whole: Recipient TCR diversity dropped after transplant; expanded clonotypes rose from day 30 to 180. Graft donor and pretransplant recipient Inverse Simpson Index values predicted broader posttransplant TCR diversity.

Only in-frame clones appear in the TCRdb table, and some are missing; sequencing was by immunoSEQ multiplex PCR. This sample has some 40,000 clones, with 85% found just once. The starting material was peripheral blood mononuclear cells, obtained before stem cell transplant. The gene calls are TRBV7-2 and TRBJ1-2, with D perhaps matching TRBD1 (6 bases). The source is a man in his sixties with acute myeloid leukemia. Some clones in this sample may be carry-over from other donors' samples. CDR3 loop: CASTRSEETGFSRGYTF. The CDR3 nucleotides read TGTGCCAGCACCCGATCAGAAGAGACAGGTTTTTCACGGGGCTACACCTTC.